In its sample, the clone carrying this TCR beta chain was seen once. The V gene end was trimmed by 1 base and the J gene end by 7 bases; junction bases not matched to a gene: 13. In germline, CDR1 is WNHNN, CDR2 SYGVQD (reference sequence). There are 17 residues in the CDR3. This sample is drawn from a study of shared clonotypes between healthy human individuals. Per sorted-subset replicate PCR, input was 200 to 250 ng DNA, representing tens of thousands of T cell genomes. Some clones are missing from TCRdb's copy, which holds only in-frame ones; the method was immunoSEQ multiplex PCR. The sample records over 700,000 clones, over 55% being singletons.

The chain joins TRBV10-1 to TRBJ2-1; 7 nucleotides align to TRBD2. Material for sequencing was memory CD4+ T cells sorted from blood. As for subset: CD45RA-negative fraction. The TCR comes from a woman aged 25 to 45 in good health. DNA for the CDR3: TGCGCCAGCAGTGAGTTGGTCTTGCGGGAGAAAGGGAATGAGCAGTTCTTC. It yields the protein CASSELVLREKGNEQFF.